The clone carrying this T cell receptor (beta chain) has ten or more counts. Using MiXCR, TCRdb reanalyzed the PCR reads. This sample has around 40,000 clones, with 17% found just once. This entry is derived from a study of metastatic and nonmetastatic thyroid tumors. J gave up 5 bases and V 1 base, and 1 base lay outside the gene matches. Germline V CDR1 and CDR2: SGHVS, FNYEAQ. The CDR3 is 13 amino acids. Treatment of any kind had been given to no patient before thyroid surgery. The sequence was collected from a male donor with papillary thyroid cancer or a benign thyroid nodule (not recorded which). Some clones in this sample may be carry-over from other donors' samples. Material: blood. This rearrangement joins TRBV7-6 to TRBJ2-5; TRBD2 matches 7 bases. This CDR3 is CASSLELAETQYF. For the CDR3, the DNA is TGTGCCAGCAGCTTAGAACTAGCGGAGACCCAGTACTTC.